This T cell receptor (beta chain) was recorded in a study of T cells after yellow fever vaccination. Study background: SMART-Seq v4 Ultra Low Input served to prepare low-cell-number fractions.

Researchers made TCR cDNA using 5'RACE template switching, and this step added a universal primer site and UMIs. One entry per CDR3 protein, called by TCRdb with MiXCR from the 5' RACE reads. Of approximately 550,000 distinct CDR3 sequences listed, less than 20% are singletons. The CDR3 contains 13 residues. Germline CDR1 SQVTM, CDR2 ANQGSEA. V lost 7 bases and J lost 10, with 22 bases in between. This TCR was recovered from a man aged 30 to 39 who received the YFV17D yellow fever vaccine. The rearrangement joins TRBV29-1 to TRBJ2-5; tentative D call: TRBD2 (6 bases). Sequenced material: PBMCs, taken 15 days after the yellow fever booster vaccination. The CDR3: CSAEGQGMEGQYF. The CDR3 DNA reads TGCAGCGCCGAGGGCCAGGGAATGGAGGGCCAGTACTTC.